This T cell receptor (beta chain) emerged from a study of cytomegalovirus exposure and HLA in healthy donors. Study-level results: An Asian-associated ancestry cluster reportedly showed fewer N-insertions than the approximately 600-donor mean in a later analysis. HLA alleles were associated with 15,000 to 20,000 TCR beta sequences in a later analysis at 0.05 false discovery rate. Earlier results showed most TCR beta V segments being productive about 87% or about 30% of the time.

Germline V CDR1 and CDR2: SGHRS, YFSETQ. CDR3 length: 15 residues. The V segment lost 3 bases and the J segment 6 bases; nucleotides outside the gene matches: 9. To note about this clone: The antigen remains undetermined.

Vbeta (60) and Jbeta (13) primers were used in the PCR. Sequenced by immunoSEQ multiplex PCR; TCRdb stores in-frame clones only, minus some. The profile shows roughly 120,000 clones, about 74% of them singletons. The sequence came from a woman in her forties or fifties in good health and CMV-seropositive. Material for sequencing was PBMCs. The rearrangement uses TRBV5-1 and TRBJ2-7; 10 bases line up with TRBD2. CDR3 amino acids: CASSWMSGGAAEQYF. The CDR3 nucleotides are TGCGCCAGCAGCTGGATGAGCGGGGGGGCAGCCGAGCAGTACTTC.